This T cell receptor beta chain emerged from a study of cytomegalovirus exposure and HLA in healthy donors. It was with 60 Vbeta and 13 Jbeta primers that the PCR ran. Some clones are missing from TCRdb's copy, which holds only in-frame ones; the method was immunoSEQ multiplex PCR. Of some 210,000 clones detected, around 86% appear once; the ten largest clones hold over 1%. Concerning this clone itself: What it binds is unknown.

The V and J ends lost 4 bases and 6 bases, in that order; junction bases with no gene match: 4. CDR3 length equals 14 residues. The V gene's germline CDR1 is SGHDN and CDR2 FVKESK. The study, taken as a whole, reports: Approximately 160 TCR beta chains were listed as cytomegalovirus-associated.

The sample consisted of PBMCs. The gene calls are TRBV14 and TRBJ2-1, with 9 bases lining up with TRBD1. This sequence was found in a man aged 25-45 years in good health and CMV-seronegative. As DNA, the CDR3 is TGTGCCAGCAGCCGGGACAGGGTACGCAATGAGCAGTTCTTC. It yields the protein CASSRDRVRNEQFF.